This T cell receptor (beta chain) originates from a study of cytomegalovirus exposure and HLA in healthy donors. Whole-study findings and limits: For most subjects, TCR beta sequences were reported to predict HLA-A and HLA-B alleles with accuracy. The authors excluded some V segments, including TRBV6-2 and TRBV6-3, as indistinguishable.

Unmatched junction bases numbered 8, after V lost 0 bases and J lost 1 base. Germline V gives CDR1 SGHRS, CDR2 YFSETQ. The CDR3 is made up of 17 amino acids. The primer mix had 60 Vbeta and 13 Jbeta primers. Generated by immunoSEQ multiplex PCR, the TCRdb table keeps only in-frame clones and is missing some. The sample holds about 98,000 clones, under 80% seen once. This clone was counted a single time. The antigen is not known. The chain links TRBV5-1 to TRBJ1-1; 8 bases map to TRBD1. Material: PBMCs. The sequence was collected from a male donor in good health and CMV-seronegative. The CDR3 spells CASSLGAGGATNTEAFF. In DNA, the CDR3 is TGCGCCAGCAGCTTGGGAGCAGGGGGCGCGACGAACACTGAAGCTTTCTTT.